The clone carrying this TCR beta chain was found many times. What it binds is not known. Library construction for TCR beta used iRepertoire HTBI primers and Arm-PCR of CDR3 regions. MiXCR, run by TCRdb on the multiplex PCR reads, gives a single entry per CDR3 protein. The table includes hundreds of thousands of distinct CDR3 sequences, 21% detected once. The time point denotes: persistent/refractory GD, antithyroid drugs over 5 years with positive TRAb. There was RNA extracted from PBMCs, and the TCR library was made from it. The patient group derived from an endocrinology department in Xi'an, China. Trimming removed 4 bases at V and 2 bases at J, with 6 bases between. Germline lookup yields CDR1 SQVTM and CDR2 ANQGSEA. There are 13 residues in the CDR3. This sample was taken from a study of regulatory T cells in long-lasting Graves disease. Findings of the study overall: The sample size was small, and this may have reduced accuracy. With persistent disease, TRBV28, TRBJ1-2 and TRBJ2-5 were the favored segments. Persistent cases of Graves' showed reduced TCR diversity relative to newly diagnosed patients.

V and J are TRBV29-1 and TRBJ2-6; no clear D gene. The sequenced sample was peripheral blood mononuclear cells (PBMCs), obtained when the disease was refractory, from a patient treated with antithyroid drugs. This sequence was found in a female donor with Graves disease. CDR3 sequence reads: CSVAETGANVLTF. In DNA form, the CDR3 reads TGCAGCGTTGCCGAGACTGGGGCCAACGTCCTGACTTTC.